The 16 T cell receptor beta chains in this list originate from one sample, sequenced in a study of blood T cell repertoires in COVID-19. Repertoires were generated with immunoSEQ multiplex PCR, while TCRdb's copy carries only in-frame clones and drops some. The sample yields more than 250,000 clones, about 91% seen once. What was sequenced was PBMCs or T cells enriched from blood (not recorded which). These receptors all stem from a woman in her thirties or forties with acute COVID-19.

This chain connects TRBV19 to TRBJ2-1; TRBD2 might be the D (7 bases). The CDR3 is 14 amino acids. Trimming pared 8 bases from V and 4 bases from J, leaving 15 bases between. Germline assignment: CDR1 LNHDA and CDR2 SQIVND (reference sequence). The CDR3 nucleotides read TGTGCCAGTGGGGGGCTAGCGGTTTACAATGAGCAGTTCTTC. Residues: CASGGLAVYNEQFF.

The chain couples TRBV15 to TRBJ2-5; tentative D call: TRBD1 (6 bases). With 5 bases removed from V and 0 bases from J, the gap between germline ends came to 16 bases. The germline V gene has CDR1 LNHNV and CDR2 YYDKDF (reference sequence). The CDR3 spans 16 residues. In DNA form, the CDR3 reads TGTGCCACCAGCGATTCCGGCAGGGGATACCAAGAGACCCAGTACTTC. Protein product: CATSDSGRGYQETQYF.

V gene TRBV3-1 (or the pseudogene TRBV3-2) combines with J gene TRBJ1-1, with TRBD1 matching over 7 bases. V gave up 1 base and J gave up 2 bases; unmatched junction bases: 4. The CDR3 totals 15 residues. Germline V gives CDR1 LGHDT, CDR2 YNNKEL (reference sequence). The CDR3 DNA is TGTGCCAGCAGCCAAGCGGGACAGTTTAACACTGAAGCTTTCTTT. It encodes CASSQAGQFNTEAFF.

The CDR3 region is CASSVTGTGGEQYF. The DNA of the CDR3 is TGTGCCAGTAGTGTTACCGGGACAGGGGGCGAGCAGTACTTC. The V and J genes are TRBV19 and TRBJ2-7, with 11 positions matching TRBD1. The germline V gene has CDR1 LNHDA and CDR2 SQIVND (reference sequence). Germline trimming cut 5 bases from V and 6 bases from J; bases unmatched to any gene: 6. This CDR3 contains 14 residues.

The chain employs TRBV7-9 and TRBJ1-1; maybe TRBD1 (6 bases). The germline V and J ends were trimmed by 3 bases and 4 bases, with 12 bases remaining between them. The CDR3 consists of 14 residues. Germline V gene lookup returns CDR1 SEHNR and CDR2 FQNEAQ (reference sequence). CDR3 protein: CASSLGGGGTEAFF. Here the CDR3 DNA reads TGTGCCAGCAGCTTGGGAGGGGGAGGCACTGAAGCTTTCTTT.

Concerning this clone: Other nucleotide sequences in the sample specify the same CDR3. The gene calls are TRBV27 and TRBJ1-2; possible D gene TRBD1, 5 bases. The CDR3 spans 14 residues. Germline V lookup: CDR1 MNHEY, CDR2 SMNVEV (reference sequence). V was clipped by 2 bases and J by 4 bases, with 11 bases between them. Here the CDR3 reads CASSLQGLGYGYTF. In nucleotides, the CDR3 is TGTGCCAGCAGTTTACAGGGTTTGGGCTATGGCTACACCTTC.

The chain joins TRBV30 to TRBJ1-2; D is unclear. CDR3 length equals 13 residues. Germline lookup yields CDR1 GTSNPN and CDR2 SVGIG (reference sequence). Deletions cut 0 bases from V and 6 bases from J, with 11 bases between. This CDR3 is CAWSVYTFHGYTF. In nucleotides, the CDR3 is TGTGCCTGGAGTGTATATACATTCCATGGCTACACCTTC.

This sequence joins TRBV7-2 and TRBJ1-5, with D possibly being TRBD1 (6 bases). The length of the CDR3 is 14 residues. V shed 4 bases and J shed 3 bases, with 10 bases lying between them. Looked up from germline, CDR1 is SGHTA and CDR2 is FQGNSA. CDR3: CASSYTGNNQPQHF. The CDR3 DNA follows: TGTGCCAGCAGCTATACAGGGAACAATCAGCCCCAGCATTTT.

Remarks on this clone: Germline and junction disagree at one end, which may indicate a read error. The V call is TRBV4-2, the J call TRBJ1-3; D is undetermined. This CDR3 region has 16 residues. Germline V gene data show CDR1 as LGHNA and CDR2 as YNFKEQ. The CDR3 DNA reads as TGTGCCAGCGGCCATGAGTCAGGTAACTCTGGAAACACCATATATTTT. This sequence encodes CASGHESGNSGNTIYF.

The genes are TRBV11-2 and TRBJ1-6; D is undetermined. With 5 bases removed from V and 9 bases from J, the gap between germline ends came to 11 bases. From germline, CDR1 is SGHAT and CDR2 FQNNGV. The CDR3 length is 13 residues. In DNA form, the CDR3 reads TGTGCCAGCAGCCTCCCGGGTCGTTCACCCCTCCACTTT. This sequence encodes CASSLPGRSPLHF. The full variable domain, its missing parts supplied by reference TRBV11-2 and TRBJ1-6, is EAGVAQSPRYKIIEKRQSVAFWCNPISGHATLYWYQQILGQGPKLLIQFQNNGVVDDSQLPKDRFSAERLKGVDSTLKIQPAKLEDSAVYLCASSLPGRSPLHFGNGTRLTVT.

The J gene is TRBJ2-3, the V gene TRBV5-4; TRBD2 aligns across 10 bases. Unmatched junction bases numbered 1, after V lost 0 bases and J lost 6 bases. CDR1 and CDR2 (germline): SGHNT, YYREEE (reference sequence). The CDR3 is 14 amino acids. This CDR3 is CASSLVLAGDTQYF. The CDR3 nucleotides read TGTGCCAGCAGCTTGGTACTAGCGGGGGATACGCAGTATTTT.

V and J are TRBV5-1 and TRBJ2-7; 10 nucleotides align to TRBD2. The germline V gene encodes CDR1 SGHRS and CDR2 YFSETQ. J lost 3 bases, V lost 4 bases, and 7 bases had no gene match. This CDR3 spans 15 amino acids. The CDR3 spells CASSELPSGSYEQYF. The CDR3 bases are TGCGCCAGCAGCGAATTACCTAGCGGGAGCTACGAGCAGTACTTC.

This sequence joins TRBV28 and TRBJ2-3, with D unresolved. CDR1 MDHEN and CDR2 SYDVKM come from the germline V gene. V dropped 6 bases and J dropped 0 bases, with 4 bases sitting between them. The CDR3 has 12 residues. In DNA, the CDR3 is TGTGCCAGCAGCGGGAGCACAGATACGCAGTATTTT. It encodes CASSGSTDTQYF. Full variable domain (remainder filled in from reference TRBV28 and TRBJ2-3): DVKVTQSSRYLVKRTGEKVFLECVQDMDHENMFWYRQDPGLGLRLIYFSYDVKMKEKGDIPEGYSVSREKKERFSLILESASTNQTSMYLCASSGSTDTQYFGPGTRLTVL.

This clone was detected once. The chain employs TRBV27 and TRBJ1-2; 7 positions agree with TRBD1. J gave up 10 bases and V 5 bases, and 19 bases lay outside the gene matches. The CDR3 spans 16 residues. The germline gives CDR1 MNHEY, CDR2 SMNVEV (reference sequence). CDR3 sequence (DNA): TGTGCCAGCAGTCTCTACTCAAGGGGGCTTTATGCGGTCTACACCTTC. It yields the protein CASSLYSRGLYAVYTF.

The V and J genes are TRBV5-1 and TRBJ1-4; a weak D match, TRBD1 (6 bases). The ends were cut back, 5 bases at V and 5 bases at J, with 16 bases in the middle. The CDR3 spans 15 residues. Germline V CDR1 and CDR2: SGHRS, YFSETQ. Here the CDR3 DNA reads TGCGCCAGCAGAAGATCCGGGACATCGAATGAAAAACTGTTTTTT. Its translation: CASRRSGTSNEKLFF.

A few counts support this clone. CDR3 protein: CASSPTSGINEQFF. The CDR3 nucleotides read TGCGCCAGCAGCCCAACTAGCGGGATCAATGAGCAGTTCTTC. The chain employs TRBV5-1 and TRBJ2-1, with 10 nucleotides matching TRBD2. The V gene's germline CDR1 is SGHRS and CDR2 YFSETQ. This CDR3 is 14 amino acids long. J gave up 6 bases and V 4 bases, and 4 bases lay outside the gene matches.